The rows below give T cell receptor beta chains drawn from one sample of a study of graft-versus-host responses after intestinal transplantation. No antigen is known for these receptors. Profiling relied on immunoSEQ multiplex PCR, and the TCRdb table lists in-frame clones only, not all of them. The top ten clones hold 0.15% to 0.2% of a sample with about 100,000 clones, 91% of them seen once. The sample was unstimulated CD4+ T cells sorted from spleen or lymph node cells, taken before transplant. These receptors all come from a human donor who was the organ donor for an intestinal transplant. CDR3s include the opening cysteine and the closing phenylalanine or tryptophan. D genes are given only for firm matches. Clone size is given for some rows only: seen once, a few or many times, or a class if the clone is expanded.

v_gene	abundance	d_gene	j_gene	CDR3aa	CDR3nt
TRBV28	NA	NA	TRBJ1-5	CASSRQVNQPQHF	TGTGCCAGCAGCCGACAGGTTAATCAGCCCCAGCATTTT
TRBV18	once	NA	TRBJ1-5	CASSPAGQPQHF	TGTGCCAGCTCACCAGCGGGTCAGCCCCAGCATTTT
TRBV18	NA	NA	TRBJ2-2	CASLGQGPTGELFF	TGTGCCAGCCTCGGGCAGGGTCCCACCGGGGAGCTGTTTTTT
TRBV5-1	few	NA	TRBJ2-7	CASRPSKTVPTYEQYF	TGCGCCAGCAGGCCAAGTAAGACAGTGCCGACCTACGAGCAGTACTTC
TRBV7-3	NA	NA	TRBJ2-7	CASSYSGSYEQYF	TGTGCCAGCAGCTATTCAGGTTCCTACGAGCAGTACTTC
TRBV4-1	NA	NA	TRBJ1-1	CASSQVTGYTEAFF	TGCGCCAGCAGCCAAGTCACGGGATACACTGAAGCTTTCTTT
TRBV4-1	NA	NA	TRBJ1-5	CASSQAQDNQPQHF	TGCGCCAGCAGCCAAGCACAGGACAATCAGCCCCAGCATTTT
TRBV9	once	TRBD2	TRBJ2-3	CASSNGLAGGTDTQYF	TGTGCCAGCAGCAATGGACTAGCGGGGGGCACAGATACGCAGTATTTT
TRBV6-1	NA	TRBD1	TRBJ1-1	CASSDGTGFWNTEAFF	TGTGCCAGCAGTGATGGGACAGGGTTTTGGAACACTGAAGCTTTCTTT
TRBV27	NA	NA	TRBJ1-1	CASSFRGLTEAFF	TGTGCCAGCAGTTTTAGGGGGTTGACTGAAGCTTTCTTT
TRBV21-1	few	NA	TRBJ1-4	CASSKSGQGGEKLFF	TGTGCCAGCAGCAAATCAGGACAGGGAGGGGAAAAACTGTTTTTT
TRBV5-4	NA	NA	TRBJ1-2	CAMTGARGYTF	TGTGCCATGACAGGTGCCCGCGGCTACACCTTC
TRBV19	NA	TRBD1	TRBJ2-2	CASSIRTGNTGELFF	TGTGCCAGTAGTATTAGGACAGGGAACACCGGGGAGCTGTTTTTT
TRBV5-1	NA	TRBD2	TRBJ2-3	CASSWLAGSTDTQYF	TGCGCCAGCAGCTGGCTAGCGGGGAGCACAGATACGCAGTATTTT
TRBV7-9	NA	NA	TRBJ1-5	CASSLAVGGNQPQHF	TGTGCCAGCAGCTTAGCGGTCGGGGGCAATCAGCCCCAGCATTTT
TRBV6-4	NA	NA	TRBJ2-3	CASSIDRFTDTQYF	TGTGCCAGCAGTATCGACAGATTCACAGATACGCAGTATTTT